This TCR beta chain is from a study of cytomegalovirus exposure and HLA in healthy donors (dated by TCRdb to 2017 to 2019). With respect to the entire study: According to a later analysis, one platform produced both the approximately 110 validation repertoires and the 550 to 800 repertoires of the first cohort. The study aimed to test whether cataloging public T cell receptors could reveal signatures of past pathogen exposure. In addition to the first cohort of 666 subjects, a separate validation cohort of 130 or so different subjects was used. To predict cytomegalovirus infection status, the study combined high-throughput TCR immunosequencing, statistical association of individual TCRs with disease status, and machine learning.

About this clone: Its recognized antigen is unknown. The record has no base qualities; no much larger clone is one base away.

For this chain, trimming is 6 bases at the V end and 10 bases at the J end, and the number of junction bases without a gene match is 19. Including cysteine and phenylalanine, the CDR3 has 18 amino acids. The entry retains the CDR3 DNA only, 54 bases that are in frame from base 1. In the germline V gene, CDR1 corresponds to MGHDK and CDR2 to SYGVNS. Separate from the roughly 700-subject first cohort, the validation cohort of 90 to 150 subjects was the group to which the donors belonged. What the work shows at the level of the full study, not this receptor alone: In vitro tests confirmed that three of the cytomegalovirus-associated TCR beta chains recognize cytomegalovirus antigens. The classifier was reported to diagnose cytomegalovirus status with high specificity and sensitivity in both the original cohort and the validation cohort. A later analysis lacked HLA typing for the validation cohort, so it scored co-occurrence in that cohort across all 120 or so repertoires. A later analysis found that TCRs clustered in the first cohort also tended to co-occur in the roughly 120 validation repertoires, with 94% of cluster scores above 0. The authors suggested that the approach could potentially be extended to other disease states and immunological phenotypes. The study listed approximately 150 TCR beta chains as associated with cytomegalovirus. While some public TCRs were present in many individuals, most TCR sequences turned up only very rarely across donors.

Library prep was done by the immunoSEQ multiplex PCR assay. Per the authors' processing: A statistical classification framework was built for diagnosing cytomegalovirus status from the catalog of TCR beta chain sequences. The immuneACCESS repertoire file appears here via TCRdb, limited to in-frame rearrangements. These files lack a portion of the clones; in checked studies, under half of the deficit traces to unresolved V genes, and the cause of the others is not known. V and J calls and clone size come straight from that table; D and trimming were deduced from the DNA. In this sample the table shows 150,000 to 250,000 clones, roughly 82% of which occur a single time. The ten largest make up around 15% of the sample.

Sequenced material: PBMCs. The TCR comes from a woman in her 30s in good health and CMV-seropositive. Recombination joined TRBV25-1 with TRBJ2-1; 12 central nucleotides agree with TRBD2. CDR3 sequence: CASSGGGVRLAGVREQFF. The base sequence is TGTGCCAGCAGCGGAGGAGGTGTGCGACTAGCGGGAGTTAGGGAGCAGTTCTTC.